This TCR beta chain was found in a study of CD8+ T cells in alopecia areata. Study overall: For the treated group, dosing was oral tofacitinib at 5 to 10 mg twice daily.

Treatment given: oral pan-JAK inhibitor, 5-10 mg twice daily. In alopecia areata patients, both lesional scalp punch biopsies and peripheral blood were collected. PBMCs served as the source from which CD4+ and CD8+ T cells were sorted. The V gene lost 5 bases and the J gene lost 2 bases, with 3 bases spanning the gap. CDR1 and CDR2 from the germline V gene are SQVTM and ANQGSEA. The CDR3 consists of 10 residues. General observations from the study: Between patients, shared TCR sequences were less clear than in mice. This was possibly due in part to HLA diversity in the patient population.

Notes on this clone: Its antigen is still unknown.

RNA extraction and reverse transcription yielded cDNA as sequencing template. The repertoire was sequenced with immunoSEQ multiplex PCR; TCRdb's copy has only in-frame clones and lacks some. Of approximately 180,000 clones listed, approximately 52% are singletons. The sequence was obtained from a human donor with alopecia areata. The genes are TRBV29-1 and TRBJ1-1, with D unresolved. The specimen was CD4+ T cells sorted from blood, collected at approximately week 56, from a patient treated with tofacitinib. CDR3 sequence reads: CSVLNTEAFF. The DNA of the CDR3 is TGCAGCGTTTTAAACACTGAAGCTTTCTTT.